These 25 T cell receptor beta chains were all obtained from the same sample, sequenced in a study of T cells after yellow fever vaccination. TCRdb re-analysed the 5' RACE reads in MiXCR, keeping a single row per CDR3 protein. The sample has 150,000 to 200,000 distinct CDR3 sequences, around 9.7% seen once. Source: CD8+ T cells sorted from PBMCs, taken 45 days after the yellow fever booster vaccination. These receptors were collected from a man aged 18 to 29 who received the YFV17D yellow fever vaccine.

This clonotype was detected ten times or more. The genes are TRBV27 and TRBJ2-3; D perhaps matches TRBD1 (5 bases). This CDR3 is built from 13 residues. Trimming cost V 2 bases and J 3 bases, with 6 bases left between them. The germline gives CDR1 MNHEY, CDR2 SMNVEV (reference sequence). CDR3 protein: CASSLTGTDTQYF. CDR3 sequence (DNA): TGTGCCAGCAGTTTAACAGGAACAGATACGCAGTATTTT.

The table lists this clonotype with a few counts. The chain uses TRBV7-9 and TRBJ1-4, with TRBD1 as a possible D gene (5 bases). Between the trimmed V and J ends, which lost 3 bases and 8 bases, there was a span of 13 bases. The CDR3 is 14 amino acids. CDR1 SEHNR and CDR2 FQNEAQ come from the germline V gene (reference sequence). Written as DNA, the CDR3 is TGTGCCAGCAGCTTGGGCCAGGGTGACGAAAAACTGTTTTTT. It is translated as CASSLGQGDEKLFF.

This clonotype was counted a few times. This rearrangement joins TRBV4-2 to TRBJ2-7; tentatively, D is TRBD2 (6 bases). The CDR3 is 15 residues long. Per germline, CDR1 LGHNA and CDR2 YNFKEQ. The V end lost 3 bases, the J end lost 3 bases, and 15 bases lay between the germline ends. The CDR3 DNA follows: TGTGCCAGCAGCCACCGGCCCTGGGGGGACTACGAGCAGTACTTC. Amino acids: CASSHRPWGDYEQYF.

The CDR3 DNA sequence: TGCGCCAGCAGCTCATTCGGAGTAACCGAGGGCTACACCTTC. Encoded protein: CASSSFGVTEGYTF. V usage is TRBV5-1 and J usage is TRBJ1-2; D unclear. Germline CDR1 and CDR2: SGHRS and YFSETQ. This CDR3 has 14 residues. V was cut by 3 bases and J by 8 bases, with 17 bases left in between.

V is TRBV10-2 and J is TRBJ2-5; D uncertain. V lost 0 bases to trimming and J lost 2 bases, with 19 bases between them. The CDR3 is 18 amino acids. Germline V CDR1 and CDR2: WSHSY, SAAADI. CDR3: CASSESFVTGPAQETQYF. CDR3 nucleotides: TGCGCCAGCAGTGAGTCGTTCGTAACGGGCCCCGCTCAAGAGACCCAGTACTTC.

V and J are TRBV15 and TRBJ1-6, with TRBD1 matching over 9 bases. The junction had 2 bases not matched to a gene; V was cut back by 1 base and J by 7 bases. This CDR3 comprises 15 residues. Germline V gene sequence: CDR1 LNHNV, CDR2 YYDKDF (reference sequence). The CDR3 nucleotides are TGTGCCACCAGCAGAGCAGACAGGGGGAATTCACCCCTCCACTTT. The encoded protein is CATSRADRGNSPLHF.

This clonotype was detected many times. V and J are TRBV5-5 and TRBJ2-5; 8 bases match TRBD2. V shed 4 bases, J shed 5 bases, and the junction held 13 bases outside the gene matches. CDR3 length: 16 amino acids. Germline CDR1 is SGHKS and CDR2 is YYEKEE (reference sequence). CDR3 loop: CASSLPGSGDRETQYF. For the CDR3, the DNA is TGTGCCAGCAGCCTCCCTGGTAGCGGGGATCGGGAGACCCAGTACTTC.

The chain combines TRBV19 with TRBJ2-1, with D hard to call. Germline V gene sequence: CDR1 LNHDA, CDR2 SQIVND (reference sequence). This CDR3 comprises 14 residues. Trimming removed 2 bases from V and 0 bases from J, with 5 bases in between. The CDR3 DNA is TGTGCCAGTAGTATACCGAGCTCCTACAATGAGCAGTTCTTC. It translates to CASSIPSSYNEQFF.

This clonotype appeared a few times. The rearrangement uses TRBV25-1 and TRBJ2-1; D is unresolved. Deletions cut 6 bases from V and 10 bases from J, with 10 bases between. CDR3 size: 11 residues. Germline values: CDR1 MGHDK, CDR2 SYGVNS. CDR3 nucleotides: TGTGCCAGCAGAACACTCTCCGAGCAGTTCTTC. Translating gives CASRTLSEQFF.

The CDR3 DNA follows: TGCAGCGTTGGGGACGGAAGACTCTCTGGGGCCAACGTCCTGACTTTC. It yields the protein CSVGDGRLSGANVLTF. This rearrangement joins TRBV29-1 to TRBJ2-6; D may match TRBD1 or TRBD2 (5 bases each). Germline V gene sequence: CDR1 SQVTM, CDR2 ANQGSEA. The V end was cut by 4 bases, the J end by 0 bases, with 13 bases between. This CDR3 has 16 amino acids.

This clonotype showed up just a few times. The V and J genes are TRBV6-5 and TRBJ1-1; unclear D gene. The CDR3 covers 14 residues. Trimming pared 7 bases from V and 2 bases from J, leaving 14 bases between. The germline CDR1 and CDR2 sequences are MNHEY and SVGAGI. CDR3 DNA sequence: TGTGCCAGCAAGACGGGGTGGATAAACACTGAAGCTTTCTTT. Translation gives CASKTGWINTEAFF.

The J gene is TRBJ2-3, the V gene TRBV20-1, with 7 bases identical to TRBD1. The CDR3 runs 15 residues. Per the germline V gene, CDR1 is DFQATT and CDR2 is SNEGSKA (reference sequence). After removal of 1 base from V and 5 bases from J, the junction contained 9 bases not matched to a gene. The CDR3, as DNA: TGCAGTGCTAGAGTCCCCAGACAGGGTCGAGATACGCAGTATTTT. This translates into CSARVPRQGRDTQYF.

This chain links TRBV11-3 with TRBJ2-4; the D is unclear. The ends were cut back, 5 bases at V and 4 bases at J, with 12 bases in the middle. CDR3 length equals 14 residues. Per the germline V gene, CDR1 is SGHNT and CDR2 is YENEEA. The CDR3 spells CASSHQAEKNIQYF. The CDR3 DNA is TGTGCCAGCAGCCATCAGGCGGAGAAAAACATTCAGTACTTC. The complete variable domain, with remaining parts taken from reference TRBV11-3 and TRBJ2-4, reads EAGVVQSPRYKIIEKKQPVAFWCNPISGHNTLYWYLQNLGQGPELLIRYENEEAVDDSQLPKDRFSAERLKGVDSTLKIQPAELGDSAVYLCASSHQAEKNIQYFGAGTRLSVL.

The chain carries TRBV7-9 and TRBJ2-7; 9 nucleotides agree with TRBD1. Trimming took 4 bases from V and 2 from J; bases not matched to a gene: 6. Germline-derived CDR1 and CDR2 are SEHNR and FQNEAQ (reference sequence). The CDR3 covers 15 residues. The CDR3 sequence is CASSSFRQGAYEQYF. The CDR3 DNA reads as TGTGCCAGCAGCTCCTTTCGACAGGGGGCCTACGAGCAGTACTTC.

The CDR3 reads CASSLPVTGTGRHEQYF. In nucleotides, the CDR3 is TGTGCCAGCAGCTTACCCGTCACCGGGACAGGGAGGCACGAGCAGTACTTC. This chain connects TRBV7-2 to TRBJ2-7, with 9 bases matching TRBD1. This CDR3 is 17 amino acids long. Germline V gene lookup returns CDR1 SGHTA and CDR2 FQGNSA. V was clipped by 2 bases and J by 5 bases; unmatched bases: 13.

V gene TRBV4-3 combines with J gene TRBJ1-4, with 7 positions matching TRBD1. The V gene end was trimmed by 1 base and the J gene end by 6 bases; junction bases not matched to a gene: 8. This CDR3 spans 16 amino acids. CDR1 LGHNA and CDR2 YSLEER come from the germline V gene. The CDR3 DNA follows: TGCGCCAGCAGCCAAGGTCAACAGGGGTTTTATGAAAAACTGTTTTTT. Protein sequence: CASSQGQQGFYEKLFF.

This clonotype came up a few times. In DNA form, the CDR3 reads TGTGCCAGCAGTTACGACAACACCGGGGAGCTGTTTTTT. Translated: CASSYDNTGELFF. This chain links TRBV6-2 or TRBV6-3 with TRBJ2-2, with D hard to call. V lost 2 bases and J 2 bases, leaving 3 bases between the germline ends. The CDR3 runs to 13 residues. Germline V gene sequence: CDR1 MNHEY, CDR2 SVGEGT.

This clonotype has more than one count but fewer than ten. The J gene is TRBJ2-7, the V gene TRBV15; unclear D gene. Between the trimmed V and J ends, which lost 0 bases and 3 bases, there was a span of 12 bases. The germline V gene encodes CDR1 LNHNV and CDR2 YYDKDF (reference sequence). The CDR3 extends over 15 amino acids. The CDR3 here is CATSRDRNSNYEQYF. In nucleotides, the CDR3 is TGTGCCACCAGCAGAGATCGCAACAGCAACTACGAGCAGTACTTC.

This clonotype turned up a few times. The gene calls are TRBV4-1 and TRBJ2-3; D is perhaps TRBD1 (5 bases). The V gene lost 3 bases and the J gene lost 6 bases, with 7 bases spanning the gap. The germline V gene encodes CDR1 MGHRA and CDR2 YSYEKL. There are 12 residues in the CDR3. CDR3 DNA: TGCGCCAGCAGCCAGAAGGGGGATACGCAGTATTTT. The encoded protein is CASSQKGDTQYF.

V gene TRBV28 combines with J gene TRBJ2-1; weak D call: TRBD1 (6 bases). Germline loops: CDR1 MDHEN, CDR2 SYDVKM. Deletions cut 5 bases from V and 9 bases from J, with 23 bases between. This CDR3 contains 16 residues. In nucleotides, the CDR3 is TGTGCCAGCAGTGAATTGAGGGGGACACGCCACACTGAGCAGTTCTTC. It is translated as CASSELRGTRHTEQFF.

About this clonotype: Without the conserved terminal phenylalanine or tryptophan, this CDR3 likely stems from a read error. The chain links TRBV19 to TRBJ2-5; 9 bases align to TRBD1. The CDR3 runs 15 residues. Looked up from germline, CDR1 is LNHDA and CDR2 is SQIVND (reference sequence). V lost 4 bases and J lost 4; bases outside the gene matches: 7. CDR3 nucleotide sequence: TGTGCCAGTAGTAGGGCTAACAGGGGGCGAGAGACCCAGTACATT. Translation: CASSRANRGRETQYI.

This clonotype has a handful of counts. The chain uses TRBV7-8 and TRBJ1-6; D perhaps matches TRBD1 (5 bases). The CDR3 runs 17 residues. With 2 bases removed from V and 0 bases from J, the gap between germline ends came to 11 bases. CDR1 is SGHVS, CDR2 FQNEAQ, per germline. CDR3 DNA sequence: TGTGCCAGCAGCTTATTCAGACAGAGCTCCTATAATTCACCCCTCCACTTT. Translation: CASSLFRQSSYNSPLHF.

J is TRBJ1-6 and V is TRBV7-9; D is uncertain. CDR1 is SEHNR and CDR2 is FQNEAQ in the germline V gene (reference sequence). The CDR3 runs 14 residues. Deletions cut 8 bases from V and 10 bases from J, with 18 bases between. The CDR3 spells CASGWTGLGSPLHF. The CDR3 coding sequence is TGTGCCAGCGGCTGGACTGGCCTCGGATCACCCCTCCACTTT.

This chain connects TRBV7-6 to TRBJ1-1, with D possibly being TRBD1 (6 bases). Germline CDR1 and CDR2: SGHVS and FNYEAQ. V lost 5 bases and J lost 4, with 11 bases in between. The CDR3 is made up of 13 amino acids. DNA of the CDR3: TGTGCCAGCAGCCGCACAGGGACCACTGAAGCTTTCTTT. Translating gives CASSRTGTTEAFF.

The V gene is TRBV10-2, the J gene TRBJ2-5, with D maybe TRBD1 (6 bases). Deletions cut 6 bases from V and 7 bases from J, with 18 bases between. Germline CDR1 WSHSY, CDR2 SAAADI. This CDR3 spans 14 amino acids. CDR3 coding DNA: TGCGCCAGCAGAGCCACAGGGCTTGACGTGACCCAGTACTTC. It codes for CASRATGLDVTQYF.